Reported below is one TCR beta chain. The antigen remains unidentified. Blood sampling was done at baseline, cycle 4 day 1, and cycle 7 day 1. The table came from immunoSEQ multiplex PCR; TCRdb's copy has only in-frame clones and leaves some out. The table has around 18,000 clones, 70% to 90% seen once. The entry originates in a study of OX40 agonist ivuxolimab in advanced cancers. The CDR3 contains 14 residues. V was cut by 3 bases and J by 5 bases, with 15 bases left in between. The V gene's germline CDR1 is SQVTM and CDR2 ANQGSEA. Findings and caveats of the study: Fewer expanded clones were found on average in CD4+ than in CD8+ T cells. Nonresponders included some who also had low normalized T-cell clonal expansion.

The rearrangement links TRBV29-1 to TRBJ2-3, with D possibly being TRBD1 (6 bases). This receptor was identified in an adult with an advanced solid tumor such as melanoma, head and neck, liver or kidney cancer. The sequencing used CD4+ or CD8+ T cells sorted from blood, collected in a trial of the OX40 agonist ivuxolimab. The CDR3 nucleotides read TGCAGCGTTGACGACAACAGGGTGGGAGATACGCAGTATTTT. Translated: CSVDDNRVGDTQYF.